The 8 T cell receptor beta chains below come from one sample, sequenced in a study of blood T cell repertoires in COVID-19. Clones were read by immunoSEQ multiplex PCR, and TCRdb kept only the in-frame ones, dropping some. The table has roughly 400,000 clones, approximately 86% seen once. Sequenced input: PBMCs or T cells enriched from blood (not recorded which). These receptors all come from a woman in her forties with acute COVID-19.

V and J are TRBV7-6 and TRBJ1-6; 7 bases map to TRBD1. Germline V gene sequence: CDR1 SGHVS, CDR2 FNYEAQ. The V gene end was trimmed by 6 bases and the J gene end by 6 bases; junction bases not matched to a gene: 11. The CDR3 is made up of 16 amino acids. CDR3 sequence reads: CASSRARQGGNSPLHF. In DNA, the CDR3 is TGTGCCAGCAGTCGAGCAAGACAGGGCGGTAATTCACCCCTCCACTTT.

The DNA of the CDR3 is TGTGCCAGCAGCCCGGGATGGGCTGGCGGGGAGCTGTTTTTT. It yields the protein CASSPGWAGGELFF. The J gene is TRBJ2-2, the V gene TRBV11-2, with D perhaps TRBD2 (5 bases). V lost 5 bases and J 7 bases, leaving 14 bases between the germline ends. Per germline, CDR1 SGHAT and CDR2 FQNNGV. This CDR3 spans 14 amino acids.

The chain joins TRBV10-3 to TRBJ1-2, with D unresolved. In germline, CDR1 is ENHRY, CDR2 SYGVKD. The length of the CDR3 is 17 residues. V lost 0 bases and J lost 2, with 16 bases in between. This CDR3 reads CAISESNSGAGNYGYTF. The CDR3 nucleotides are TGTGCCATCAGTGAGTCGAACAGTGGCGCGGGGAACTATGGCTACACCTTC.

The chain recombines TRBV2 with TRBJ1-6; 7 bases map to TRBD1. The CDR3 extends over 17 amino acids. Germline-derived CDR1 and CDR2 are SNHLY and FYNNEI. The V gene end was trimmed by 8 bases and the J gene end by 7 bases; junction bases not matched to a gene: 17. CDR3 protein: CASGSLDRVYYNSPLHF. For the CDR3, the DNA is TGTGCCAGCGGATCCTTAGACAGGGTCTACTACAATTCACCCCTCCACTTT.

This chain uses TRBV9 with TRBJ1-1; D gene uncertain. Germline lookup yields CDR1 SGDLS and CDR2 YYNGEE. This CDR3 comprises 15 residues. V lost 4 bases and J lost 0, with 13 bases in between. CDR3 coding DNA: TGTGCCAGCAGCCCCTTCGCGGGGTTGAACACTGAAGCTTTCTTT. Translation: CASSPFAGLNTEAFF.

The V and J genes are TRBV6-5 and TRBJ2-3; D possibly corresponds to TRBD1 (5 bases). This CDR3 spans 15 amino acids. Germline V gives CDR1 MNHEY, CDR2 SVGAGI. V lost 0 bases, J lost 7 bases, and 14 bases lay in between. DNA of the CDR3: TGTGCCAGCAGTTACTCGGTAGGGGTAGGGAATACGCAGTATTTT. Encoded protein: CASSYSVGVGNTQYF.

This CDR3 is CASSQDSLLNQPQHF. CDR3 DNA: TGCGCCAGCAGCCAAGATTCCCTATTAAATCAGCCCCAGCATTTT. V and J are TRBV4-1 and TRBJ1-5; no reliable D call. Germline CDR1 MGHRA, CDR2 YSYEKL. The CDR3 loop spans 15 amino acids. Between the trimmed V and J ends, which lost 0 bases and 4 bases, there was a span of 10 bases.

The chain employs TRBV5-1 and TRBJ1-1, with TRBD1 matching 7 bases. CDR3 length: 16 residues. The germline CDR1 and CDR2 sequences are SGHRS and YFSETQ. With V trimmed by 0 bases and J by 2 bases, 7 bases remained unmatched. The chain's CDR3 is CASSLDPTGANTEAFF. CDR3 sequence (DNA): TGCGCCAGCAGCTTGGATCCCACAGGGGCCAACACTGAAGCTTTCTTT.